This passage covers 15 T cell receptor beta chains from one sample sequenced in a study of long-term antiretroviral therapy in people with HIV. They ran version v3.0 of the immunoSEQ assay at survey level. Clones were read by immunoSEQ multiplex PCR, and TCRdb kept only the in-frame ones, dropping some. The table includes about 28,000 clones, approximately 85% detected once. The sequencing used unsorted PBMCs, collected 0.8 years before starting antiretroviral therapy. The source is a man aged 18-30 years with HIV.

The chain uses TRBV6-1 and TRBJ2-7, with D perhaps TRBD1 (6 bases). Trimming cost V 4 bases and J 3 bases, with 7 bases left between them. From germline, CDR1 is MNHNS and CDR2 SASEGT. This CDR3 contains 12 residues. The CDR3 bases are TGTGCCAGCAGTGGAGGGGGCTACGAGCAGTACTTC. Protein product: CASSGGGYEQYF.

In DNA form, the CDR3 reads TGTGCCAGTAACAACAACAAGGGAGAGACCCAGTACTTC. It encodes CASNNNKGETQYF. The genes are TRBV19 and TRBJ2-5; D ambiguous. V lost 7 bases, J lost 4 bases, and 13 bases lay in between. The CDR3 has 13 residues. Germline CDR1 reads LNHDA; CDR2 reads SQIVND (reference sequence).

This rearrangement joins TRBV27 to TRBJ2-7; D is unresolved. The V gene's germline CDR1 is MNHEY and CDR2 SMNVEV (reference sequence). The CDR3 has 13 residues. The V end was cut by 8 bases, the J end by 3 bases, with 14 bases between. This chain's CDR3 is CASSRSENYEQYF. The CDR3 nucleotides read TGTGCCAGCTCGCGATCCGAGAACTACGAGCAGTACTTC.

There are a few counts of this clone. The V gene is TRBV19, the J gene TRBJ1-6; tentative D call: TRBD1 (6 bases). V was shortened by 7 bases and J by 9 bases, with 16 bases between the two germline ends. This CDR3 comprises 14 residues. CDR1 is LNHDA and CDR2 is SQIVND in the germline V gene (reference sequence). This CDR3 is CASNQAGGGSPLHF. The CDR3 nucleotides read TGTGCCAGTAATCAGGCGGGAGGGGGTTCACCCCTCCACTTT.

CDR3 region: CASSRRGLVYEQYF. CDR3 sequence (DNA): TGCGCCAGCAGCCGGCGGGGCCTAGTTTACGAGCAGTACTTC. The chain is built from TRBV4-1 and TRBJ2-7; TRBD2 might be the D (6 bases). The CDR3 sequence is 14 residues long. Germline CDR1 and CDR2: MGHRA and YSYEKL. The V end was cut by 4 bases, the J end by 4 bases, with 14 bases between.

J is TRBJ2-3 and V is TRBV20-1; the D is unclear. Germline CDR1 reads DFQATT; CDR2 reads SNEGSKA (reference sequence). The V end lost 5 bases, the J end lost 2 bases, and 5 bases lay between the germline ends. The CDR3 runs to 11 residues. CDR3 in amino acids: CSAPYTDTQYF. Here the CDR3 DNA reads TGCAGTGCTCCTTACACAGATACGCAGTATTTT.

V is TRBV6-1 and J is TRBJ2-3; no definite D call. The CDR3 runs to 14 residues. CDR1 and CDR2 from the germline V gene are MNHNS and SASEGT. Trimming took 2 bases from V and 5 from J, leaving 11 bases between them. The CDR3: CASSESDLRDTQYF. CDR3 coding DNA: TGTGCCAGCAGTGAATCTGACTTAAGAGATACGCAGTATTTT.

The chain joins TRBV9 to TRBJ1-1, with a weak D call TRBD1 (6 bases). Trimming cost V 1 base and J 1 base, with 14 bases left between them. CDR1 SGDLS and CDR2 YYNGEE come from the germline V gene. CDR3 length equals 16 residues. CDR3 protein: CASSVTGGRGNTEAFF. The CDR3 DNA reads TGTGCCAGCAGCGTAACGGGGGGGCGGGGGAACACTGAAGCTTTCTTT.

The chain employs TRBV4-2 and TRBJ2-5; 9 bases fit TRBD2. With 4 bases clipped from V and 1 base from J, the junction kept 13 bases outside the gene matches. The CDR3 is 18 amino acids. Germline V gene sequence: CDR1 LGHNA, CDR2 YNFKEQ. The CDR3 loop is CASSRTKTGTSLQETQYF. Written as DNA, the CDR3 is TGTGCCAGCAGCCGGACCAAGACCGGGACTAGCCTCCAAGAGACCCAGTACTTC.

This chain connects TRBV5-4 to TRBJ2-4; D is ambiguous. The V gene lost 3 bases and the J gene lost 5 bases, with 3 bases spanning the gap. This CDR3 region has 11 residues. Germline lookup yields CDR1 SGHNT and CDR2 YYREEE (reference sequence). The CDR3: CASSYQNIQYF. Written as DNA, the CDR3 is TGTGCCAGCAGCTACCAAAACATTCAGTACTTC.

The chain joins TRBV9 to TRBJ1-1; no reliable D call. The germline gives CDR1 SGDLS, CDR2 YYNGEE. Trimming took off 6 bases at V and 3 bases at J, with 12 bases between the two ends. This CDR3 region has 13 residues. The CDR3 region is CASNTDGDTEAFF. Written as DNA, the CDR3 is TGTGCCAGCAACACGGACGGGGACACTGAAGCTTTCTTT.

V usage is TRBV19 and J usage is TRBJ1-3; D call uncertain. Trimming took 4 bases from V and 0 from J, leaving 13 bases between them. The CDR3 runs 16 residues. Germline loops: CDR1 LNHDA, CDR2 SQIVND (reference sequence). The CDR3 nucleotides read TGTGCCAGTAGTACCGAGAGGCGGCCCTCTGGAAACACCATATATTTT. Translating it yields CASSTERRPSGNTIYF.

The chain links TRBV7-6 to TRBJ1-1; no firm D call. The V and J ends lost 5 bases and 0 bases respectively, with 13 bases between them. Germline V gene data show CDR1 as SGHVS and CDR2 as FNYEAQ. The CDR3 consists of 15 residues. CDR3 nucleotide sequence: TGTGCCAGCAGCCCCTACGGACTGATGAACACTGAAGCTTTCTTT. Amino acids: CASSPYGLMNTEAFF.

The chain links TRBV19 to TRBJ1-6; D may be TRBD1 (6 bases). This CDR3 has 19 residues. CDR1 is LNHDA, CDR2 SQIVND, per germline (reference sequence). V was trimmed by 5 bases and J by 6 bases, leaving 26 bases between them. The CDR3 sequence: CASSPPQAGVIEGNSPLHF. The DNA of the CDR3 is TGTGCCAGTAGTCCGCCGCAGGCAGGGGTTATAGAGGGTAATTCACCCCTCCACTTT.

Here the CDR3 reads CASSPRTGRHGYTF. CDR3 bases: TGCGCCAGCAGCCCCCGGACGGGGAGGCATGGCTACACCTTC. This rearrangement joins TRBV4-3 to TRBJ1-2, with D hard to call. V was pared by 4 bases and J by 6 bases, with 15 bases between. CDR1 is LGHNA and CDR2 is YSLEER in the germline V gene. This CDR3 spans 14 amino acids.